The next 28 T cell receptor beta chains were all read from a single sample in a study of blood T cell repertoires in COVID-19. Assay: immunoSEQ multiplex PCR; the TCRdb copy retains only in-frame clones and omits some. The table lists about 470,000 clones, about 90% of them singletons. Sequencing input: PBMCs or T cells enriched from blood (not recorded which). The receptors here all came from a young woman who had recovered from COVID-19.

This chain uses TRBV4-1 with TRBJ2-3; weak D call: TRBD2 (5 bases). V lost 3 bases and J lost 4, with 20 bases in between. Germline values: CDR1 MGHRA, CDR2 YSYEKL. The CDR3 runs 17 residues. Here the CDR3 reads CASSHQWALGVPDTQYF. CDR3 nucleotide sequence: TGCGCCAGCAGCCACCAATGGGCCTTGGGAGTTCCAGATACGCAGTATTTT.

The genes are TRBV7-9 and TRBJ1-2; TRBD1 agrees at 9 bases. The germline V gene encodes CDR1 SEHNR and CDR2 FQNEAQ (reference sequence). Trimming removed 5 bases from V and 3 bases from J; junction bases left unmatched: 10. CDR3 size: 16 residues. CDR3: CASSRQGVGRDYGYTF. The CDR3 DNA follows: TGTGCCAGCAGCCGACAGGGGGTGGGGAGGGACTATGGCTACACCTTC.

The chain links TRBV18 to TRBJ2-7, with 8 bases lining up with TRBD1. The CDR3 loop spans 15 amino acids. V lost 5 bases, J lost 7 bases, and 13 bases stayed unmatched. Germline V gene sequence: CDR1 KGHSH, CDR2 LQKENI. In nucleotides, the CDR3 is TGTGCCAGCTCATCGGGACAGGCTAATTGGAGGGAGCAGTACTTC. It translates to CASSSGQANWREQYF. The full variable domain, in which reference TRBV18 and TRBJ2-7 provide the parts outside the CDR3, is NAGVMQNPRHLVRRRGQEARLRCSPMKGHSHVYWYRQLPEEGLKFMVYLQKENIIDESGMPKERFSAEFPKEGPSILRIQQVVRGDSAAYFCASSSGQANWREQYFGPGTRLTVT.

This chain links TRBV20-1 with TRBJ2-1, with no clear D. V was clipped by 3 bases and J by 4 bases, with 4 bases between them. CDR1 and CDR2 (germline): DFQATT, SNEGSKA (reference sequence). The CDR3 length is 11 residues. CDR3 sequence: CSASSYNEQFF. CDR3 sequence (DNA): TGCAGTGCTAGTTCTTACAATGAGCAGTTCTTC.

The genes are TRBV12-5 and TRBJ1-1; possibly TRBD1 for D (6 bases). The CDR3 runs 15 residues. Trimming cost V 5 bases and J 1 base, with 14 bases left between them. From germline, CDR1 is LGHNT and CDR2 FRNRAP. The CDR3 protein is CASGPQGRTNTEAFF. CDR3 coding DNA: TGTGCTAGTGGTCCCCAGGGGCGGACGAACACTGAAGCTTTCTTT.

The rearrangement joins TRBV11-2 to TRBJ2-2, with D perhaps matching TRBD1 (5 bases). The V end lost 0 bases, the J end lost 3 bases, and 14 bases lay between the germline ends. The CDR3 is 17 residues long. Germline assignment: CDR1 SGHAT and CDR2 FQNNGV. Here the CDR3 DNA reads TGTGCCAGCAGCTTAGATCGGCAGGGCCTGGACACCGGGGAGCTGTTTTTT. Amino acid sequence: CASSLDRQGLDTGELFF.

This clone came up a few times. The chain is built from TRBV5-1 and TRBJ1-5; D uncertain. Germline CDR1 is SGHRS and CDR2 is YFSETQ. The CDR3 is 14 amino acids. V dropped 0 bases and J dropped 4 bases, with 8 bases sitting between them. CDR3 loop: CASSLAAGNQPQHF. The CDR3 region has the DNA TGCGCCAGCAGCTTGGCGGCGGGGAATCAGCCCCAGCATTTT. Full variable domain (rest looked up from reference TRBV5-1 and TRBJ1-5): KAGVTQTPRYLIKTRGQQVTLSCSPISGHRSVSWYQQTPGQGLQFLFEYFSETQRNKGNFPGRFSGRQFSNSRSEMNVSTLELGDSALYLCASSLAAGNQPQHFGDGTRLSIL.

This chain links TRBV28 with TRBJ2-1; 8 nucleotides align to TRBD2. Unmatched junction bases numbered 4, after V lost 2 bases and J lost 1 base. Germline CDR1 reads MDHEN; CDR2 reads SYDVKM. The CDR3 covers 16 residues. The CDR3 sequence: CASSLAGGLSYNEQFF. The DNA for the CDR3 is TGTGCCAGCAGTTTAGCGGGGGGTCTTTCCTACAATGAGCAGTTCTTC.

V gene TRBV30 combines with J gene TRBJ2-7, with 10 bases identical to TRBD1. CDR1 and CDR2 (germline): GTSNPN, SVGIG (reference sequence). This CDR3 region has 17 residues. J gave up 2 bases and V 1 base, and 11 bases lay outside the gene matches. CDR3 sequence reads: CAWSGGRTGGAPYEQYF. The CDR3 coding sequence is TGTGCCTGGAGTGGCGGCAGGACAGGGGGTGCCCCCTACGAGCAGTACTTC.

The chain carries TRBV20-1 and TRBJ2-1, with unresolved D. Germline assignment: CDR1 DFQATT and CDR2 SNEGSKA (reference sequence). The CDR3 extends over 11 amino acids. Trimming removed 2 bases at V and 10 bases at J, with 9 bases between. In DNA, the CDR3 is TGCAGTGCTAGAAGCGTGGTGGAGCAGTTCTTC. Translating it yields CSARSVVEQFF.

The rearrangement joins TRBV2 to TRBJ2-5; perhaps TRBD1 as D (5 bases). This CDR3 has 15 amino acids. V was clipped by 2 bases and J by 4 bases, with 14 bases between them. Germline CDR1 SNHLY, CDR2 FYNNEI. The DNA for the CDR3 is TGTGCCAGCAGTGAAAGCCGCCAGGGCCTAGAGACCCAGTACTTC. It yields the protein CASSESRQGLETQYF.

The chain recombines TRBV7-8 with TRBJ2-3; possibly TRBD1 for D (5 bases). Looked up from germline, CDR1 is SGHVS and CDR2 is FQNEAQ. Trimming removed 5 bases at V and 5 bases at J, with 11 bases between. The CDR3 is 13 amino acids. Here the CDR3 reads CASSQAGLDTQYF. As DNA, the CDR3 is TGTGCCAGCAGCCAGGCAGGGTTAGATACGCAGTATTTT.

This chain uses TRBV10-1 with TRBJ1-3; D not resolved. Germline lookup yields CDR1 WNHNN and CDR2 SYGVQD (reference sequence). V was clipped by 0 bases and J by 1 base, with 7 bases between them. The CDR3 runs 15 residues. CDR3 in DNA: TGCGCCAGCAGTGAGTCGTTACATTCTGGAAACACCATATATTTT. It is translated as CASSESLHSGNTIYF.

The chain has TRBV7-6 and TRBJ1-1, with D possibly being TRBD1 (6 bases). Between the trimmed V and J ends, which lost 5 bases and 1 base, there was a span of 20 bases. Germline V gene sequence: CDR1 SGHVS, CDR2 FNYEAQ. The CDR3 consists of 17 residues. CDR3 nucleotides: TGTGCCAGCAGCCTCCCAATACCGGGACACAGGAACACTGAAGCTTTCTTT. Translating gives CASSLPIPGHRNTEAFF.

In DNA form, the CDR3 reads TGTGCCAGCAGCTTAGGGGGGGCGTATGGCTACACCTTC. Translating it yields CASSLGGAYGYTF. The chain is built from TRBV5-6 and TRBJ1-2; a possible D gene is TRBD1 (6 bases). Trimming removed 2 bases at V and 5 bases at J, with 10 bases between. Germline V gene lookup returns CDR1 SGHDT and CDR2 YYEEEE. This CDR3 region has 13 residues.

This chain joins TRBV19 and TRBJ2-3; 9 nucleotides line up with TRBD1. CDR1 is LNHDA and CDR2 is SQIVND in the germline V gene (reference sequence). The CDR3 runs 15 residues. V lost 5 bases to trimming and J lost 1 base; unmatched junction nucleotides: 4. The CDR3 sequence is CASSPRTGGTDTQYF. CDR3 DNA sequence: TGTGCCAGTAGTCCTAGGACAGGGGGCACAGATACGCAGTATTTT.

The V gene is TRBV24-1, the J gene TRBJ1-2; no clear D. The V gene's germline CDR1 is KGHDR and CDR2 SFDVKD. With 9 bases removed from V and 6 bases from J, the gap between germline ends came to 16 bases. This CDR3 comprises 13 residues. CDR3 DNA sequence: TGTGCCACCCTAGGGAGCAAACAAGATGGCTACACCTTC. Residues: CATLGSKQDGYTF.

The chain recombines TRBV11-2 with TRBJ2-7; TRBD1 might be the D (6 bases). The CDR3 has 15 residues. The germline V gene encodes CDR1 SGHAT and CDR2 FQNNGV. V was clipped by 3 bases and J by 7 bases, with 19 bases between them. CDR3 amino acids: CASSFLGQPYGEQYF. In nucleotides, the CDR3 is TGTGCCAGCAGCTTCCTCGGACAGCCATACGGGGAGCAGTACTTC.

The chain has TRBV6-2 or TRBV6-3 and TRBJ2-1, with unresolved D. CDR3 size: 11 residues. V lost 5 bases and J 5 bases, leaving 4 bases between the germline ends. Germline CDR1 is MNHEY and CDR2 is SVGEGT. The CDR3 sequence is CASSRDNEQFF. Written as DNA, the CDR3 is TGTGCCAGCAGTCGGGACAATGAGCAGTTCTTC.

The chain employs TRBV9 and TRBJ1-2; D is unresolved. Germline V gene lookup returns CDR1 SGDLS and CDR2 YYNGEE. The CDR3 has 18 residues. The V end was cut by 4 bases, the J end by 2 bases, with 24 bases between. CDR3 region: CASSPSVNFDIPNYGYTF. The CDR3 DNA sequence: TGTGCCAGCAGCCCTAGCGTCAATTTTGACATTCCCAACTATGGCTACACCTTC. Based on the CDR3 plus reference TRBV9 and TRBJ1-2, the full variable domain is DSGVTQTPKHLITATGQRVTLRCSPRSGDLSVYWYQQSLDQGLQFLIQYYNGEERAKGNILERFSAQQFPDLHSELNLSSLELGDSALYFCASSPSVNFDIPNYGYTFGSGTRLTVV.

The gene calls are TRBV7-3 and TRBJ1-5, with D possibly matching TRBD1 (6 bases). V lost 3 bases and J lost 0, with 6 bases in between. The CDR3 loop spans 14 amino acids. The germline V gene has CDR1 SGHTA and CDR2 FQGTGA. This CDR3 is CASSFRGSNQPQHF. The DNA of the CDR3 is TGTGCCAGCAGCTTCAGGGGTAGCAATCAGCCCCAGCATTTT.

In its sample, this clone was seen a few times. CDR3 sequence (DNA): TGTGCCAGCAGTGAACAGGTAGGGGACACTGAAGCTTTCTTT. This codes for CASSEQVGDTEAFF. The chain couples TRBV2 to TRBJ1-1, with D possibly being TRBD1 (5 bases). This CDR3 comprises 14 residues. Trimming took 2 bases from V and 3 from J, leaving 10 bases between them. Germline loops: CDR1 SNHLY, CDR2 FYNNEI.

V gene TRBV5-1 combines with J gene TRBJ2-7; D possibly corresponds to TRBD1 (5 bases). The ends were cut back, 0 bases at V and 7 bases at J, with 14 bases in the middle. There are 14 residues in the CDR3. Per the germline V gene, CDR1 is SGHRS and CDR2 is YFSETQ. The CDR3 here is CASSLEGSSREQYF. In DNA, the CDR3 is TGCGCCAGCAGCTTGGAGGGGTCCTCAAGGGAGCAGTACTTC.

CDR3 coding DNA: TGTGCCAGCAGCTTGCCGTACTCTGGGGCCAACGTCCTGACTTTC. This codes for CASSLPYSGANVLTF. The chain uses TRBV5-8 and TRBJ2-6; no clear D. Germline V gene lookup returns CDR1 SGHTS and CDR2 YDEGEE. The CDR3 sequence is 15 residues long. Trimming removed 1 base from V and 0 bases from J, with 5 bases in between.

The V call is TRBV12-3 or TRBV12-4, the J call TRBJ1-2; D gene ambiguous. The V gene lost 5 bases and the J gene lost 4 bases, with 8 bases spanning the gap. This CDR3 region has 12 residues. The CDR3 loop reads CASSAEGYGYTF. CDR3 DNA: TGTGCCAGCAGTGCCGAGGGCTATGGCTACACCTTC.

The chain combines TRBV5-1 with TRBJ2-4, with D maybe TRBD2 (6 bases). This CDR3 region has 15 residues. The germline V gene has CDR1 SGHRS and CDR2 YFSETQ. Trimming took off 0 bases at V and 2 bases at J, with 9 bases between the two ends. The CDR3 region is CASSLGEASKNIQYF. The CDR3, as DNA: TGCGCCAGCAGCTTGGGGGAGGCGTCCAAAAACATTCAGTACTTC. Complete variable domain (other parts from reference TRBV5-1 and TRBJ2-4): KAGVTQTPRYLIKTRGQQVTLSCSPISGHRSVSWYQQTPGQGLQFLFEYFSETQRNKGNFPGRFSGRQFSNSRSEMNVSTLELGDSALYLCASSLGEASKNIQYFGAGTRLSVL.

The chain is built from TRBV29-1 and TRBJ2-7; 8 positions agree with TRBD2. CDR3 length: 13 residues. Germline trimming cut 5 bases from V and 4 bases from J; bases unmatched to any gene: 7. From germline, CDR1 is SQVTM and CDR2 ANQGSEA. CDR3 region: CSVFGGALYEQYF. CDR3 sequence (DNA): TGCAGCGTTTTCGGGGGGGCTTTATACGAGCAGTACTTC.

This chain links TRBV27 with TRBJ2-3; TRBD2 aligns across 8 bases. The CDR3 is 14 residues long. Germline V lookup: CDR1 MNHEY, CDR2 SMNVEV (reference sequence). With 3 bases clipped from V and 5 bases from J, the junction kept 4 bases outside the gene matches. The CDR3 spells CASSFTSGEDTQYF. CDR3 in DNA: TGTGCCAGCAGTTTTACTAGCGGAGAAGATACGCAGTATTTT.